Reported below is one TCR beta chain. The antigen it binds to is not known. There are no base qualities to consult, and no much larger clone falls within one base. The sample is drawn from a study of vaccination effects on CD4 cells after COVID-19 (dated by TCRdb to between 2021 and 2024). For the wider study: Two doses of either the BNT162b2 or the mRNA-1273 mRNA SARS-CoV-2 vaccine were administered to participants. Pre-vaccine samples from a couple of convalescent patients were drawn 16 days and one week before the first dose, 142 and 148 days after COVID-19 diagnosis. SARS-CoV-2 spike-specific CD4+ TCR repertoires were compared before and after mRNA vaccination in COVID-19 convalescent patients and in infection-naive vaccine recipients. Altogether, roughly 10 COVID-19 convalescent patients and 4 SARS-CoV-2-naive healthy vaccine recipients made up the full study. In the study, cultures from other donors were sequenced using the Oncomine TCR Beta short-read assay on an Illumina iSeq 100.

The full study reports these points: Among convalescent patients, the spike-reactive repertoire after vaccination was made up mainly of new vaccine-induced clones that were largely distinct from the clones induced by infection. Both infection-induced and vaccine-induced clones contracted markedly at late post-vaccination timepoints, which is consistent with waning T cell responses. Limitations of the study were the small number of convalescent patients and the absence of early post-infection timepoints.

To identify antigen-specific CD4+ T cell clonotypes by their expansion, the ViraFEST assay first stimulated PBMC with viral peptide pools and then applied TCR sequencing. After approximately 11 days of culture, CD4+ T cells were isolated with the EasySep CD4+ T cell isolation kit. Convalescent patients had PCR-confirmed SARS-CoV-2 infection between March and December 2020, before Alpha, Beta and Delta variants emerged in the United States. Each well held fewer than 2.5 million PBMC cultured in IMDM containing roughly 5% human AB serum, roughly 9.6 IU/ml IL-2 and gentamicin, along with 8 to 10 ug/ml peptides. On days 3 and 7, half of the culture medium was replaced with fresh IL-2-containing medium. Unless otherwise noted, each peptide stimulation condition was cultured in triplicate wells. Using Ficoll-Paque Plus gradient centrifugation, PBMC were separated from whole blood and then either used fresh or cryopreserved at -140C. The QIAamp micro DNA kit was used to extract genomic DNA from the cultured CD4+ T cells.

The library came from the immunoSEQ multiplex PCR assay. DNA from the CD4+ T cells that had been cultured and isolated underwent TCR beta CDR3 sequencing. Per the source publication's procedure: The analysis removed non-productive TCR sequences, trimmed reads to the CDR3 region, and retained only CDR3s that were 7 or more amino acids long. Antigen-specific clonotypes were identified with the MANAFEST web app by comparing expansion in peptide wells against reference cultures. To be called positive, a clone needed expansion at FDR<0.05 compared with the reference and with all other wells, an odds ratio greater than 5, and a frequency greater than 0.1% in two replicate wells. Cross-reactive clonotypes were defined as significantly expanded in SARS-CoV-2 spike wells and in at least one common cold coronavirus spike condition. Using the stringdist R package, CDR3 similarity was measured by Levenshtein distance, and unrooted trees were constructed with ape in R 3.6.1. The immuneACCESS repertoire file appears here via TCRdb, limited to in-frame rearrangements. These files lack a portion of the clones; in checked studies, under half of the deficit traces to unresolved V genes, and the cause of the others is not known. That table supplies the V and J calls and clone size; D and trimming were determined from the DNA. This sample has over 20,000 clones in its table, and roughly 69% of those were observed once. The top ten constitute around 40% of the sample.

This sequence was found in a human donor who had a prior SARS-CoV-2 infection. The material sequenced was CD4+ T cells from PBMCs cultured with a peptide pool, taken before COVID-19 vaccination.

The CDR3 loop reads CASSGRSLGGPTQYF. The DNA reads as follows: TGTGCCAGCAGCGGCAGGAGTCTAGGGGGCCCTACCCAGTACTTC. The chain is encoded by TRBV4-2 joined to TRBJ2-5; 7 central nucleotides agree with TRBD1. The germline V gene specifies LGHNA as CDR1 and YNFKEQ as CDR2. Clipping removes 5 bases from V and 8 bases from J, with 14 as the unmatched junction base count. Taken from cysteine to phenylalanine, the CDR3 has 15 residues. The entry retains the CDR3 DNA only, 45 bases that are in frame from base 1.